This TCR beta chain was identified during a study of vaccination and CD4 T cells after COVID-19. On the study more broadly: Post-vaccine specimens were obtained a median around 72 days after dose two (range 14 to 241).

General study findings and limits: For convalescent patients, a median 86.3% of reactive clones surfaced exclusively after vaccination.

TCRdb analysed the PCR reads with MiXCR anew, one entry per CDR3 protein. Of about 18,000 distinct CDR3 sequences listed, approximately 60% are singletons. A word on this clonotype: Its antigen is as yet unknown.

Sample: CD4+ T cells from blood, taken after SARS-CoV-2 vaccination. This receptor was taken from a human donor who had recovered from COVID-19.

The CDR3 sequence is CASSHWRDRAENQPQHF. CDR3 sequence (DNA): TGTGCCAGCAGCCACTGGAGGGACAGGGCAGAAAATCAGCCCCAGCATTTT. The chain is built from TRBV6-1 and TRBJ1-5, with 9 nucleotides matching TRBD1. Trimming cost V 6 bases and J 4 bases; bases outside gene matches: 13. The CDR3 length is 17 residues. Germline CDR1 MNHNS, CDR2 SASEGT.